These 9 T cell receptor beta chains came from one sample sequenced in a study of early T cells in non-severe SARS-CoV-2 infection. TCRdb re-analysed the 5' RACE reads in MiXCR, keeping a single row per CDR3 protein. In the table there are under 85,000 distinct CDR3 sequences, roughly 10% of which are singletons. Sequencing input: whole blood. These receptors were taken from an adult who was a healthcare worker with PCR-confirmed SARS-CoV-2 infection or an uninfected control (not recorded which).

This rearrangement joins TRBV5-1 to TRBJ1-5; a possible D gene is TRBD1 (5 bases). The CDR3 is 13 residues long. The germline CDR1 and CDR2 sequences are SGHRS and YFSETQ. Trimming stripped 5 bases from V and 3 bases from J, with 9 bases between. CDR3 residues: CASSDSPNQPQHF. CDR3 sequence (DNA): TGCGCCAGCAGTGACAGCCCCAATCAGCCCCAGCATTTT. The full variable domain, in which reference TRBV5-1 and TRBJ1-5 provide the parts outside the CDR3, is KAGVTQTPRYLIKTRGQQVTLSCSPISGHRSVSWYQQTPGQGLQFLFEYFSETQRNKGNFPGRFSGRQFSNSRSEMNVSTLELGDSALYLCASSDSPNQPQHFGDGTRLSIL.

This chain joins TRBV19 and TRBJ2-2; D is uncertain. Between the trimmed V and J ends, which lost 7 bases and 5 bases, there was a span of 20 bases. Germline CDR1 and CDR2: LNHDA and SQIVND (reference sequence). The CDR3 runs to 16 residues. As DNA, the CDR3 is TGTGCCAGTATCTCCCATGGCTCAGGTCGGACCGGGGAGCTGTTTTTT. This gives the protein CASISHGSGRTGELFF.

This clonotype came up many times. The rearrangement joins TRBV9 to TRBJ2-7; 13 bases are a match to TRBD2. The CDR3 is made up of 15 amino acids. Trimming removed 3 bases from V and 5 bases from J; junction bases left unmatched: 5. The V gene's germline CDR1 is SGDLS and CDR2 YYNGEE. This CDR3 is CASSGGLAGVHEQYF. CDR3 sequence (DNA): TGTGCCAGCAGCGGTGGACTAGCGGGAGTACACGAGCAGTACTTC.

This clonotype was picked up many times. The rearrangement uses TRBV18 and TRBJ1-1; D gene unclear. The germline CDR1 and CDR2 sequences are KGHSH and LQKENI. The CDR3 is 11 amino acids. Trimming removed 10 bases at V and 4 bases at J, with 10 bases between. CDR3 residues: CATSWGTEAFF. For the CDR3, the DNA is TGTGCCACCTCCTGGGGCACTGAAGCTTTCTTT.

The chain recombines TRBV11-3 with TRBJ2-5; a possible D gene is TRBD2 (6 bases). In germline, CDR1 is SGHNT, CDR2 YENEEA. CDR3 length: 12 residues. The V gene lost 8 bases and the J gene lost 4 bases, with 11 bases spanning the gap. As DNA, the CDR3 is TGTGCCAGCGAAGCGGGCGGAGAGACCCAGTACTTC. Translated, it gives CASEAGGETQYF.

This clonotype has more than one count but fewer than ten. V usage is TRBV5-1 and J usage is TRBJ2-7, with D possibly matching TRBD1 (6 bases). Germline V lookup: CDR1 SGHRS, CDR2 YFSETQ. The CDR3 contains 13 residues. The V gene lost 0 bases and the J gene lost 6 bases, with 10 bases spanning the gap. CDR3 sequence reads: CASSLGTEAEQYF. In DNA, the CDR3 is TGCGCCAGCAGCTTGGGGACAGAAGCCGAGCAGTACTTC.

The genes are TRBV29-1 and TRBJ2-3; D unclear. V was trimmed by 5 bases and J by 3 bases, leaving 12 bases between them. CDR3 length: 13 residues. Per germline, CDR1 SQVTM and CDR2 ANQGSEA. Here the CDR3 reads CSVFTWATDTQYF. CDR3 DNA sequence: TGCAGCGTTTTCACGTGGGCAACAGATACGCAGTATTTT.

Ten or more counts support this clonotype. The J gene is TRBJ2-3, the V gene TRBV7-8, with TRBD2 as a possible D gene (6 bases). V shed 5 bases and J shed 6 bases, with 9 bases lying between them. CDR3 length: 12 amino acids. The germline V gene encodes CDR1 SGHVS and CDR2 FQNEAQ. CDR3 amino acids: CASSPGGDTQYF. CDR3 DNA sequence: TGTGCCAGCAGCCCCGGGGGTGATACGCAGTATTTT.

This clonotype occurred a few times. The chain couples TRBV5-1 to TRBJ1-1; TRBD1 agrees at 9 bases. This CDR3 is 13 amino acids long. The germline V gene encodes CDR1 SGHRS and CDR2 YFSETQ. V trimming: 4 bases; J trimming: 3 bases; junction bases outside the gene matches: 1. This chain's CDR3 is CASSRQGDTEAFF. The CDR3 DNA reads as TGCGCCAGCAGCCGACAGGGGGACACTGAAGCTTTCTTT. Based on the CDR3 plus reference TRBV5-1 and TRBJ1-1, the full variable domain is KAGVTQTPRYLIKTRGQQVTLSCSPISGHRSVSWYQQTPGQGLQFLFEYFSETQRNKGNFPGRFSGRQFSNSRSEMNVSTLELGDSALYLCASSRQGDTEAFFGQGTRLTVV.